This T cell receptor (beta chain) was captured in a study of blood T cells in healthy people across ages. Study outcomes and limitations: Diversity figures derived from one million T cells were judged to underestimate the true value. The percentage of naive T cells correlated strongly with TCR beta diversity.

Every sample yielded at least 6.5 million isolated PBMCs. PCR was performed a second time for about 7 to 12 cycles using a sample-barcoded 5' primer and a J-beta primer mix. Each of the cDNA molecules was tagged by a template-switch adaptor with 12 random nucleotides. Each CDR3 protein gets one entry after TCRdb re-called the 5' RACE reads with MiXCR. The sample contains some 690,000 distinct CDR3 sequences, about 20% of which appear only once. This CDR3 region has 16 residues. Deletions cut 3 bases from V and 3 bases from J, with 16 bases between. Germline assignment: CDR1 KGHSH and CDR2 LQKENI. This clonotype has just a few counts. Its antigen is not identified.

The receptor was isolated from a man aged 65 to 79 in good health. This chain uses TRBV18 with TRBJ2-3, with a weak D call TRBD1 (7 bases). Specimen: blood. The chain's CDR3 is CASSPLLQGGTDTQYF. DNA for the CDR3: TGTGCCAGCTCACCCCTTTTGCAGGGGGGAACAGATACGCAGTATTTT.